A selection of T cell receptor beta chains follows, all from one sample in a study of neurological immune-mediated disorders. TCRdb ran MiXCR on the 5' RACE reads and lists one entry per CDR3 protein. The table shows 25,000 to 35,000 distinct CDR3 sequences, with around 4% occurring only once. The sequencing input was CD4+ T cells from blood. These TCRs come from a middle-aged woman in good health. Each CDR3 is given with its conserved first and last residue. Some rows have no size entry. The others give once, few or many, or a class for an expanded clone.

j_gene: TRBJ2-1; v_gene: TRBV10-3; abundance: many; CDR3aa: CAIKQAGGFNEQFF
j_gene: TRBJ2-5; v_gene: TRBV14; abundance: many; CDR3aa: CASSFRSLAYPGQGTETQYF
j_gene: TRBJ2-5; v_gene: TRBV7-2; abundance: many; CDR3aa: CASSFRGQETQYF
j_gene: TRBJ2-1; v_gene: TRBV10-3; abundance: many; CDR3aa: CAISKNSHEQFF
j_gene: TRBJ2-5; v_gene: TRBV10-3; abundance: many; CDR3aa: CAISEGLAGGSEETQYF
j_gene: TRBJ2-5; v_gene: TRBV5-1; abundance: medium-sized; CDR3aa: CASSLGEETQYF
j_gene: TRBJ1-1; v_gene: TRBV5-1; abundance: many; CDR3aa: CASSLEGTGGAGGTEAFF
j_gene: TRBJ1-2; v_gene: TRBV27; abundance: many; CDR3aa: CASSPRNRGGYTF
j_gene: TRBJ1-5; v_gene: TRBV12-3/TRBV12-4; abundance: few; CDR3aa: CASSSHAGSPREPQHF
j_gene: TRBJ2-7; v_gene: TRBV20-1; abundance: many; CDR3aa: CSAVTGGSYEQYF
j_gene: TRBJ2-2; v_gene: TRBV28; abundance: -; CDR3aa: CASSSLSGSLTGELFF
j_gene: TRBJ1-1; v_gene: TRBV7-6; abundance: many; CDR3aa: CASSSIRGSSTEAFF
j_gene: TRBJ2-7; v_gene: TRBV7-9; abundance: many; CDR3aa: CASSLSGTNYEQYF
j_gene: TRBJ2-7; v_gene: TRBV6-2/TRBV6-3; abundance: many; CDR3aa: CASRTSVSTYEQYF
j_gene: TRBJ1-1; v_gene: TRBV12-3/TRBV12-4; abundance: many; CDR3aa: CASSLAGSRGTEAFF
j_gene: TRBJ1-1; v_gene: TRBV10-2; abundance: many; CDR3aa: CASAPTQGHNTEAFF
j_gene: TRBJ2-1; v_gene: TRBV5-1; abundance: many; CDR3aa: CASSRQGLGNVNEQFF
j_gene: TRBJ2-5; v_gene: TRBV7-2; abundance: many; CDR3aa: CASSLTGWRETQYF
j_gene: TRBJ1-5; v_gene: TRBV6-6; abundance: many; CDR3aa: CASSLLSLGLGNQPQHF
j_gene: TRBJ1-5; v_gene: TRBV6-6; abundance: large; CDR3aa: CASGKGDQPQHF
j_gene: TRBJ2-7; v_gene: TRBV20-1; abundance: many; CDR3aa: CSAPLRRSYEQYF
j_gene: TRBJ2-3; v_gene: TRBV12-3/TRBV12-4; abundance: many; CDR3aa: CASRRGLGFENTQYF
j_gene: TRBJ1-5; v_gene: TRBV12-3/TRBV12-4; abundance: many; CDR3aa: CASSSGSQRGNQPQHF
j_gene: TRBJ2-7; v_gene: TRBV7-9; abundance: many; CDR3aa: CASSLSTGVHEQYF
j_gene: TRBJ2-5; v_gene: TRBV10-3; abundance: many; CDR3aa: CAISEVGAGEEETQYF
j_gene: TRBJ2-3; v_gene: TRBV20-1; abundance: many; CDR3aa: CSVPRPGTDTQYF
j_gene: TRBJ2-7; v_gene: TRBV29-1; abundance: many; CDR3aa: CSVERTSGYTYEQYF
j_gene: TRBJ2-3; v_gene: TRBV6-2/TRBV6-3; abundance: many; CDR3aa: CASGRLAAYGDTQYF
j_gene: TRBJ2-3; v_gene: TRBV20-1; abundance: many; CDR3aa: CSARGPGQGISDTQYF
j_gene: TRBJ2-5; v_gene: TRBV10-3; abundance: many; CDR3aa: CAISDEGLGGRETQYF
j_gene: TRBJ1-1; v_gene: TRBV6-5; abundance: many; CDR3aa: CASRPGTGLMNTEAFF
j_gene: TRBJ1-1; v_gene: TRBV28; abundance: many; CDR3aa: CASSLGTLNTEAFF
j_gene: TRBJ1-2; v_gene: TRBV18; abundance: few; CDR3aa: CASSPKPGQANYGYTF
j_gene: TRBJ2-4; v_gene: TRBV20-1; abundance: many; CDR3aa: CSSTPVILAKNIQYF
j_gene: -; v_gene: TRBV7-2; abundance: few; CDR3aa: CASSLQEGQPQYF
j_gene: TRBJ2-5; v_gene: TRBV12-5; abundance: many; CDR3aa: CASGLVGQVSGTGWPQETQYF
j_gene: TRBJ1-2; v_gene: TRBV2; abundance: many; CDR3aa: CASSDGIYGGYTF
j_gene: TRBJ2-2; v_gene: TRBV28; abundance: many; CDR3aa: CASRPPGNTGELFF
j_gene: TRBJ1-1; v_gene: TRBV5-5; abundance: many; CDR3aa: CASSDVLRAEAFF
j_gene: TRBJ2-3; v_gene: TRBV5-1; abundance: many; CDR3aa: CASSSLGTSTDTQYF
j_gene: TRBJ2-7; v_gene: TRBV5-1; abundance: many; CDR3aa: CASSDMRGILRQYF
j_gene: TRBJ2-2; v_gene: TRBV7-2; abundance: many; CDR3aa: CASSLVGSLDTGELFF
j_gene: TRBJ2-1; v_gene: TRBV20-1; abundance: many; CDR3aa: CSALSANTRFF
j_gene: TRBJ2-5; v_gene: TRBV7-3; abundance: many; CDR3aa: CASSLYGEETQYF
j_gene: TRBJ1-2; v_gene: TRBV19; abundance: -; CDR3aa: CASSPNLGNYGYTF
j_gene: TRBJ2-1; v_gene: TRBV4-2; abundance: -; CDR3aa: CASSQDFGGAGYNEQFF
j_gene: TRBJ1-1; v_gene: TRBV7-9; abundance: many; CDR3aa: CASSKFQRLNTEAFF
j_gene: TRBJ2-3; v_gene: TRBV20-1; abundance: many; CDR3aa: CSASSGAYTDTQYF
j_gene: TRBJ2-1; v_gene: TRBV18; abundance: many; CDR3aa: CASSSLAGGQNEQFF
j_gene: TRBJ2-1; v_gene: TRBV7-2; abundance: many; CDR3aa: CASSPTPGTSGYNEQFF
j_gene: TRBJ1-4; v_gene: TRBV10-3; abundance: many; CDR3aa: CAISGQGGTEKLFF
j_gene: TRBJ2-3; v_gene: TRBV7-2; abundance: many; CDR3aa: CASSFSGVITDTQYF
j_gene: TRBJ1-1; v_gene: TRBV29-1; abundance: many; CDR3aa: CSVRDTEAFF
j_gene: TRBJ2-5; v_gene: TRBV4-1; abundance: many; CDR3aa: CASSQVAGGRDPETQYF
j_gene: TRBJ2-3; v_gene: TRBV19; abundance: many; CDR3aa: CASSIGGAGAPNTQYF